The 9 T cell receptor beta chains given below trace back to one sample, sequenced in a study of breast tumors, draining lymph nodes, adjacent tissues. Each CDR3 protein is one row after TCRdb ran MiXCR on the multiplex PCR reads. Of more than 50,000 distinct CDR3 sequences listed, less than 45% are singletons. The sample taken for sequencing was breast tumor tissue. Receptor source: a female donor with breast cancer. Some clones in this sample may be carry-over from other donors' samples.

In its sample, this clonotype was seen many times. The V and J genes are TRBV19 and TRBJ2-1, with D hard to call. V lost 1 base and J 9 bases, leaving 10 bases between the germline ends. The CDR3 is made up of 13 amino acids. Germline V CDR1 and CDR2: LNHDA, SQIVND (reference sequence). CDR3 DNA: TGTGCCAGTAGTATAGGCACGGTAGGTGAGCAGTTCTTC. Protein: CASSIGTVGEQFF.

This clonotype was seen many times. V and J are TRBV19 and TRBJ2-7; 8 bases line up with TRBD1. The germline V gene has CDR1 LNHDA and CDR2 SQIVND (reference sequence). This CDR3 is built from 14 residues. The V gene end was trimmed by 3 bases and the J gene end by 6 bases; junction bases not matched to a gene: 7. The CDR3 DNA sequence: TGTGCCAGTAGTATCCCGGGACAGGTCTCCGAGCAGTACTTC. Its translation: CASSIPGQVSEQYF.

Comment on this clonotype: With a much larger clone just one base away, this may be a read error. The CDR3 reads CASRCTGKGRGYTF. The CDR3 DNA sequence: TGTGCCAGCAGGTGCACAGGGAAAGGTAGAGGCTACACCTTC. The J gene is TRBJ1-2, the V gene TRBV12-3 or TRBV12-4, with D maybe TRBD1 (6 bases). CDR3 size: 14 residues. V lost 6 bases to trimming and J lost 8 bases, with 19 bases between them.

This clonotype was counted ten times or more. The chain has TRBV3-1 and TRBJ1-2, with 9 bases lining up with TRBD1. Germline V gene data show CDR1 as LGHDT and CDR2 as YNNKEL (reference sequence). The J segment lost 8 bases and the V segment lost 4 bases, leaving 11 bases of the junction unmatched. The CDR3 is 15 residues long. The CDR3 nucleotides are TGTGCCAGCAGCCTTAACCTACAGGGGGCGCAGGGCTACACCTTC. Translating gives CASSLNLQGAQGYTF. Filled out from reference TRBV3-1 and TRBJ1-2, the complete variable domain reads DTAVSQTPKYLVTQMGNDKSIKCEQNLGHDTMYWYKQDSKKFLKIMFSYNNKELIINETVPNRFSPKSPDKAHLNLHINSLELGDSAVYFCASSLNLQGAQGYTFGSGTRLTVV.

This clonotype was picked up many times. The genes are TRBV6-5 and TRBJ2-7; TRBD2 matches 9 bases. The CDR3 sequence is 15 residues long. J lost 6 bases, V lost 5 bases, and 11 bases had no gene match. Germline CDR1 is MNHEY and CDR2 is SVGAGI. The CDR3 coding sequence is TGTGCCAGCAGTCCCCGGACTAGCGCGGGATTCGAGCAGTACTTC. This codes for CASSPRTSAGFEQYF.

This clonotype was observed many times. The genes are TRBV6-6 and TRBJ1-5, with TRBD1 as a possible D gene (5 bases). The germline gives CDR1 MNHNY, CDR2 SVGAGI (reference sequence). V was clipped by 7 bases and J by 5 bases, with 15 bases between them. CDR3 length: 14 residues. The CDR3 region is CASKSGTDHQPQHF. The CDR3 bases are TGTGCCAGCAAAAGCGGGACCGATCATCAGCCCCAGCATTTT.

This clonotype was detected only a few times. A single base separates this from a much larger clone, so it may be a read error. The rearrangement links TRBV6-4 to TRBJ2-2; D not certain. Looked up from germline, CDR1 is MRHNA and CDR2 is SNTAGT. V was pared by 5 bases and J by 7 bases, with 11 bases between. The CDR3 spans 13 residues. The DNA for the CDR3 is TGTGCCAGCAGTCTCCTCTATGGCGGGGAGCTGTTTTTT. Translated, it gives CASSLLYGGELFF.

With respect to this clonotype: At one end the junction does not follow the germline gene, possibly because of a read error. This chain links TRBV20-1 with TRBJ2-7; 9 bases fit TRBD1. The CDR3 sequence is 14 residues long. Germline CDR1 and CDR2: DFQATT and SNEGSKA (reference sequence). CDR3 region: CSAYIGTGNYEQYF. The CDR3 DNA follows: TGTAGTGCTTACATCGGGACAGGGAACTACGAGCAGTACTTC.

This clonotype has more than one count but fewer than ten. The chain couples TRBV2 to TRBJ1-1; no clear D gene. The germline V and J ends were trimmed by 5 bases and 1 base, with 8 bases remaining between them. Germline V gene sequence: CDR1 SNHLY, CDR2 FYNNEI. This CDR3 region has 13 residues. The CDR3 reads CASSPRTNTEAFF. Here the CDR3 DNA reads TGTGCCAGCAGTCCTCGCACGAACACTGAAGCTTTCTTT.